The entry that follows covers one T cell receptor (beta chain) sequence. What it binds is unknown. The PCR had 60 Vbeta and 13 Jbeta primers. Data came from immunoSEQ multiplex PCR; TCRdb stores just in-frame clones and leaves some out. Counted here are some 110,000 clones, over 65% occurring once; the ten biggest clones make up less than 9%. This specimen comes from a study of cytomegalovirus exposure and HLA in healthy donors. The study's findings and limits: Most TCR beta V segments were productive about 87% or about 30% of the time in an earlier analysis. Donors were assumed by presence/absence analyses to have roughly uniform sequencing depth. Researchers catalogued approximately 170 TCR beta chains as cytomegalovirus-associated.

V was clipped by 2 bases and J by 4 bases, with 11 bases between them. The length of the CDR3 is 14 residues. Germline CDR1 reads KGHSH; CDR2 reads LQKENI. The source is a woman aged 40 to 49 in good health and CMV-seropositive. The gene calls are TRBV18 and TRBJ1-2, with D possibly TRBD1 on 5 matching bases. The specimen was PBMCs. The CDR3 reads CASSPTGNLYGYTF. The CDR3 DNA sequence: TGTGCCAGCTCACCAACAGGAAACCTCTATGGCTACACCTTC. The whole variable domain, filled in from reference TRBV18 and TRBJ1-2, reads NAGVMQNPRHLVRRRGQEARLRCSPMKGHSHVYWYRQLPEEGLKFMVYLQKENIIDESGMPKERFSAEFPKEGPSILRIQQVVRGDSAAYFCASSPTGNLYGYTFGSGTRLTVV.